This TCR beta chain was profiled in a study of cytomegalovirus exposure and HLA in healthy donors. V dropped 6 bases and J dropped 0 bases, with 9 bases sitting between them. CDR1 and CDR2 (germline): LNHDA, SQIVND (reference sequence). The CDR3 has 14 amino acids. Study findings and constraints: Reported findings show TCR beta sequences accurately forecast HLA-A and HLA-B alleles in most subjects.

The PCR contained 60 Vbeta and 13 Jbeta primers. The repertoire was sequenced with immunoSEQ multiplex PCR; TCRdb's copy has only in-frame clones and lacks some. Here the sample spans nearly 110,000 clones, roughly 82% being singletons. Remarks on this clone: Its antigen is unidentified.

The clonotype comes from a man aged 30 to 45 in good health and CMV-seropositive. What was sequenced was PBMCs. This chain joins TRBV19 and TRBJ1-3; D might be TRBD1 (6 bases). The CDR3 sequence: CASRRQASGNTIYF. The DNA for the CDR3 is TGTGCCAGTAGGAGACAGGCCTCTGGAAACACCATATATTTT.